Listed below are T cell receptor beta chains from one sample, sequenced in a study of cytomegalovirus exposure and HLA in healthy donors. Sequencing used immunoSEQ multiplex PCR; TCRdb keeps in-frame clones, though not all of them. This sample has some 140,000 clones, with approximately 80% found just once. Material: PBMCs. The receptors shown here come from a young man in good health and CMV-seropositive. Each CDR3 is given with its conserved first and last residue.

v_gene: TRBV28
j_gene: TRBJ2-1
CDR3aa: CASSLSTSGNNEQFF

v_gene: TRBV2
j_gene: TRBJ2-1
CDR3aa: CASSEPQGQANNEQFF

v_gene: TRBV23-1
j_gene: TRBJ2-7
CDR3aa: CASSQSMGGSSYEQYF

v_gene: TRBV7-9
j_gene: TRBJ2-1
CDR3aa: CASSSSRSEQFF

v_gene: TRBV29-1
j_gene: TRBJ2-2
CDR3aa: CSVEASSGELFF

v_gene: TRBV18
j_gene: TRBJ1-1
CDR3aa: CASSPYEDRNTEAFF

v_gene: TRBV29-1
j_gene: TRBJ2-3
CDR3aa: CSVGQGVSDTQYF

v_gene: TRBV29-1
j_gene: TRBJ2-2
CDR3aa: CSVLGMSEGQGYFWCTGELFF

v_gene: TRBV4-1
j_gene: TRBJ2-7
CDR3aa: CASSRESWEEYEQYF

v_gene: TRBV7-2
j_gene: TRBJ2-1
CDR3aa: CASSLAGRSYNEQFF

v_gene: TRBV7-2
j_gene: TRBJ2-1
CDR3aa: CASSWTSGSLPEQFF

v_gene: TRBV7-6
j_gene: TRBJ2-5
CDR3aa: CASSSSLTGAVRETQYF

v_gene: TRBV11-3
j_gene: TRBJ2-7
CDR3aa: CASSPPGQGYEQYF

v_gene: TRBV21-1
j_gene: TRBJ2-1
CDR3aa: CASSKPSGSKSYNEQFF

v_gene: TRBV5-8
j_gene: TRBJ2-3
CDR3aa: CASSPYWGDTDTQYF

v_gene: TRBV5-4
j_gene: TRBJ2-7
CDR3aa: CASSPRAGGMYEQYF

v_gene: TRBV28
j_gene: TRBJ2-1
CDR3aa: CASRFGTDYNEQFF

v_gene: TRBV28
j_gene: TRBJ2-4
CDR3aa: CASSLPSGLAKNIQYF

v_gene: TRBV7-9
j_gene: TRBJ2-7
CDR3aa: CASRSGQSYEQYF

v_gene: TRBV2
j_gene: TRBJ2-1
CDR3aa: CASSDGPLNPAGAVSEQFF